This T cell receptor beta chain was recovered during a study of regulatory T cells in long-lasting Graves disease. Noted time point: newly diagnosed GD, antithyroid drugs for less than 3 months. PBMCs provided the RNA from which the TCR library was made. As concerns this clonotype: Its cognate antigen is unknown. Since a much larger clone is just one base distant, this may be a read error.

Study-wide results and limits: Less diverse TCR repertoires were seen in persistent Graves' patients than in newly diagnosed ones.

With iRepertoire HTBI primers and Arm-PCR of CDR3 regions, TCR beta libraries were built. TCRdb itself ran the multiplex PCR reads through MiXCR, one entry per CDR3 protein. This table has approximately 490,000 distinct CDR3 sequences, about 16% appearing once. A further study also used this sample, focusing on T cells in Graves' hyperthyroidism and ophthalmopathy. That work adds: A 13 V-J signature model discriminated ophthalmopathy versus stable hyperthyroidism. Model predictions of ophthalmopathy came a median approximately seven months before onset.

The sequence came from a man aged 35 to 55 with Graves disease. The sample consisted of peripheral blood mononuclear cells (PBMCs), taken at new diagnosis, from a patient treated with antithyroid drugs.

The CDR3 DNA follows: TGTGCCAGCAGTTTAGTGGACGTAGCCAAAAACATTCAGTACTTC. Its translation is CASSLVDVAKNIQYF. The chain joins TRBV12-3 or TRBV12-4 to TRBJ2-4; the D is unclear. Trimming stripped 1 base from V and 0 bases from J, with 7 bases between. The CDR3 totals 15 residues.